This T cell receptor (beta chain) was sequenced for a study of T cells in Graves' hyperthyroidism and ophthalmopathy. The table lists this clonotype with many counts. Amplified TCR beta CDR3 regions derived from RNA transcripts. The TCR CDR3 was amplified in a first-round RT-PCR using the HTBI primer set. TCRdb ran MiXCR on the multiplex PCR reads and lists one entry per CDR3 protein. Among about 600,000 distinct CDR3 sequences listed, approximately 15% were seen once. Enrolled ophthalmopathy patients presented with a Clinical Activity Score of at least 3, a NOSPECS grade of at least 4, and disease duration under 3 months. Germline-derived CDR1 and CDR2 are DFQATT and SNEGSKA (reference sequence). The V end lost 2 bases, the J end lost 8 bases, and 12 bases lay between the germline ends. The CDR3 has 12 amino acids.

The chain combines TRBV20-1 with TRBJ1-1; weak D call: TRBD1 (6 bases). Sequencing used blood. This sequence was found in a woman between 18 and 29 years old with Graves' ophthalmopathy. This chain's CDR3 is CSARIGQSEAFF. In DNA, the CDR3 is TGCAGTGCTAGAATAGGACAGTCAGAAGCTTTCTTT.